The clone carrying this T cell receptor beta chain was observed once. The trim removed 1 base at V and 7 bases at J, leaving 7 bases unmatched. CDR3 size: 17 residues. Germline V CDR1 and CDR2: SGHTA, FQGNSA. Clones were read by immunoSEQ multiplex PCR, and TCRdb kept only the in-frame ones, dropping some. The top ten hold more than 1.4% of the sample, which has some 64,000 clones, roughly nine tenths seen once. This entry is derived from a study of T cell changes during pregnancy in multiple sclerosis. The sequence derives from a female donor with multiple sclerosis, enrolled in a pregnancy study. This chain joins TRBV7-2 and TRBJ2-2; 12 nucleotides line up with TRBD2. This specimen consisted of peripheral blood, obtained after pregnancy. Here the CDR3 DNA reads TGTGCCAGCAGCTTAGTGTCTAGCGGGAGGGGCATCGGGGAGCTGTTTTTT. Protein product: CASSLVSSGRGIGELFF.